The next 18 T cell receptor beta chains were all read from a single sample in a study of identical twins. TCRdb used MiXCR to reprocess the 5' RACE reads, holding one entry per CDR3 protein. Of approximately 700,000 distinct CDR3 sequences listed, approximately 6% are singletons. Sequencing was carried out using naive T cells sorted from blood. The origin of the receptors is a man between 18 and 35 years old in good health.

In its sample, this clonotype was seen many times. This chain uses TRBV15 with TRBJ1-1, with 7 bases matching TRBD1. Trimming removed 1 base from V and 6 bases from J; junction bases left unmatched: 8. The CDR3 is 15 amino acids. Germline CDR1 and CDR2: LNHNV and YYDKDF (reference sequence). The DNA for the CDR3 is TGTGCCACCAGCAGAGGACAGGGCTGGACGGCTGAAGCTTTCTTT. Amino acids: CATSRGQGWTAEAFF.

This rearrangement joins TRBV2 to TRBJ1-6; 7 bases are a match to TRBD1. Losses at the gene ends were 6 bases for V and 9 bases for J; bases not matched to a gene: 11. Germline-derived CDR1 and CDR2 are SNHLY and FYNNEI. This CDR3 spans 15 amino acids. The CDR3 here is CASRAPDRTFSPLHF. For the CDR3, the DNA is TGTGCCAGCAGGGCCCCGGACAGGACCTTTTCACCCCTCCACTTT.

This clonotype has at least ten counts. The chain couples TRBV30 to TRBJ2-3; D not resolved. Germline V gives CDR1 GTSNPN, CDR2 SVGIG (reference sequence). V lost 2 bases, J lost 5 bases, and 2 bases lay in between. The CDR3 consists of 10 residues. CDR3 DNA: TGTGCCTGGAGTAAAGATACGCAGTATTTT. Translating gives CAWSKDTQYF.

This clonotype was counted ten times or more. The chain joins TRBV12-3 or TRBV12-4 to TRBJ1-3; 10 positions match TRBD1. The CDR3 covers 15 residues. V gave up 6 bases and J gave up 8 bases; unmatched junction bases: 10. CDR3 sequence: CASSNTGTGVYTIYF. DNA of the CDR3: TGTGCCAGCAGCAACACCGGGACAGGGGTATACACCATATATTTT.

This chain joins TRBV28 and TRBJ2-7; TRBD1 is a possible D gene (5 bases). Germline CDR1 is MDHEN and CDR2 is SYDVKM. The V end lost 7 bases, the J end lost 2 bases, and 9 bases lay between the germline ends. The CDR3 is 12 residues long. CDR3 amino acids: CASMGPAYEQYF. Here the CDR3 DNA reads TGTGCCAGCATGGGGCCTGCCTACGAGCAGTACTTC.

The gene calls are TRBV19 and TRBJ1-5; D is unresolved. This CDR3 region has 15 residues. CDR1 is LNHDA and CDR2 is SQIVND in the germline V gene (reference sequence). V lost 5 bases to trimming and J lost 0 bases, with 11 bases between them. The CDR3 DNA sequence: TGTGCCAGTAGTTCTATCACGCCTAGCAATCAGCCCCAGCATTTT. Residues: CASSSITPSNQPQHF.

This clonotype turned up a few times. The V gene is TRBV2, the J gene TRBJ2-3, with TRBD2 as a possible D gene (5 bases). Deletions cut 10 bases from V and 2 bases from J, with 13 bases between. There are 13 residues in the CDR3. Germline CDR1 reads SNHLY; CDR2 reads FYNNEI. The CDR3 loop is CAITRRDTDTQYF. The CDR3, as DNA: TGTGCCATCACTAGACGGGACACAGATACGCAGTATTTT. The whole variable domain, filled in from reference TRBV2 and TRBJ2-3, reads EPEVTQTPSHQVTQMGQEVILRCVPISNHLYFYWYRQILGQKVEFLVSFYNNEISEKSEIFDDQFSVERPDGSNFTLKIRSTKLEDSAMYFCAITRRDTDTQYFGPGTRLTVL.

J is TRBJ2-5 and V is TRBV9; TRBD2 matches 10 bases. Germline V gene sequence: CDR1 SGDLS, CDR2 YYNGEE. The CDR3 loop spans 17 amino acids. The ends lost 0 bases at V and 5 bases at J; junction bases unmatched: 10. The CDR3, as DNA: TGTGCCAGCAGCGTAGGTTGGGGAGCGGGAGGGCGGGAGACCCAGTACTTC. Amino acids: CASSVGWGAGGRETQYF.

There are many counts of this clonotype. The V and J genes are TRBV4-2 and TRBJ2-1, with 10 bases that match TRBD2. Germline CDR1 reads LGHNA; CDR2 reads YNFKEQ. Trimming took 0 bases from V and 4 from J; bases not matched to a gene: 3. The CDR3 contains 16 residues. DNA for the CDR3: TGTGCCAGCAGCCAAGATCCAGCGGGGGGGTACAATGAGCAGTTCTTC. Protein: CASSQDPAGGYNEQFF.

This clonotype has a handful of counts. The rearrangement links TRBV2 to TRBJ1-2; tentatively, D is TRBD1 (5 bases). V lost 6 bases to trimming and J lost 3 bases, with 8 bases between them. This CDR3 spans 12 amino acids. Germline V gene data show CDR1 as SNHLY and CDR2 as FYNNEI. CDR3 sequence: CASRTADYGYTF. CDR3 in DNA: TGTGCCAGCAGGACAGCGGACTATGGCTACACCTTC.

This clonotype has a count of ten or more. CDR3 region: CASRPGAYTEAFF. Here the CDR3 DNA reads TGTGCCAGCAGGCCGGGCGCGTACACTGAAGCTTTCTTT. The J gene is TRBJ1-1, the V gene TRBV12-3 or TRBV12-4; no reliable D call. The CDR3 consists of 13 residues. The V gene lost 6 bases and the J gene lost 3 bases, with 11 bases spanning the gap.

This clonotype has a count of ten or more. The rearrangement links TRBV29-1 to TRBJ2-1, with 10 nucleotides matching TRBD2. There are 14 residues in the CDR3. V was clipped by 6 bases and J by 14 bases; unmatched bases: 16. CDR1 and CDR2 (germline): SQVTM, ANQGSEA. The CDR3 here is CSVKSGASGRGKFF. The CDR3, as DNA: TGCAGCGTCAAGTCCGGGGCTAGCGGGAGAGGAAAGTTCTTC.

The chain uses TRBV12-3 or TRBV12-4 and TRBJ2-1, with D perhaps TRBD2 (6 bases). V was cut by 5 bases and J by 9 bases, with 20 bases left in between. The CDR3 is 15 amino acids. This CDR3 is CASSPDGTAVGEQFF. The CDR3 DNA follows: TGTGCCAGCAGTCCGGATGGGACTGCAGTGGGTGAGCAGTTCTTC.

This clonotype was detected ten times or more. The chain links TRBV6-1 to TRBJ2-3; D might be TRBD1 or TRBD2, each matching 5 bases. The CDR3 totals 15 residues. Germline lookup yields CDR1 MNHNS and CDR2 SASEGT. The ends were cut back, 7 bases at V and 4 bases at J, with 18 bases in the middle. The CDR3 reads CASTPWGSSADTQYF. CDR3 bases: TGTGCCAGCACCCCTTGGGGGTCCTCTGCAGATACGCAGTATTTT.

In this sample, this clonotype turned up many times. This chain joins TRBV9 and TRBJ2-6; D possibly corresponds to TRBD2 (6 bases). Germline loops: CDR1 SGDLS, CDR2 YYNGEE. V was clipped by 0 bases and J by 2 bases, with 12 bases between them. The CDR3 consists of 17 residues. In nucleotides, the CDR3 is TGTGCCAGCAGCGTAGGCGGGACGGCTACTGGGGCCAACGTCCTGACTTTC. As protein: CASSVGGTATGANVLTF. Full variable domain (outside the CDR3, taken from reference TRBV9 and TRBJ2-6): DSGVTQTPKHLITATGQRVTLRCSPRSGDLSVYWYQQSLDQGLQFLIQYYNGEERAKGNILERFSAQQFPDLHSELNLSSLELGDSALYFCASSVGGTATGANVLTFGAGSRLTVL.

In regard to this clonotype: This clone may be a read error of a much larger clone one base away. The gene calls are TRBV29-1 and TRBJ2-1; maybe TRBD1 (6 bases). Germline CDR1 and CDR2: SQVTM and ANQGSEA. The CDR3 covers 15 residues. Here the CDR3 reads CSVDGTPVSYNEQVF. The CDR3 coding sequence is TGCAGCGTTGACGGGACACCGGTCTCCTACAATGAGCAGGTCTTC.

In its sample, this clonotype was seen many times. The chain employs TRBV28 and TRBJ2-2; 9 bases are shared with TRBD1. The junction had 6 bases not matched to a gene; V was cut back by 3 bases and J by 7 bases. The CDR3 length is 15 residues. CDR1 MDHEN and CDR2 SYDVKM come from the germline V gene. The CDR3 DNA is TGTGCCAGCAGTTTTTATGGACAGGGGAGCGGGGAGCTGTTTTTT. This codes for CASSFYGQGSGELFF.

This clonotype came up many times. One end of the junction does not line up with germline, which may come from a read error. CDR3 coding DNA: TGTGCCAGCAGCAGCGACAGGGGGAGCACAGATACGCAGTATTTT. It translates to CASSSDRGSTDTQYF. J is TRBJ2-3 and V is TRBV5-1, with TRBD1 matching over 9 bases. This CDR3 has 15 residues. CDR1 is SGHRS, CDR2 YFSETQ, per germline.